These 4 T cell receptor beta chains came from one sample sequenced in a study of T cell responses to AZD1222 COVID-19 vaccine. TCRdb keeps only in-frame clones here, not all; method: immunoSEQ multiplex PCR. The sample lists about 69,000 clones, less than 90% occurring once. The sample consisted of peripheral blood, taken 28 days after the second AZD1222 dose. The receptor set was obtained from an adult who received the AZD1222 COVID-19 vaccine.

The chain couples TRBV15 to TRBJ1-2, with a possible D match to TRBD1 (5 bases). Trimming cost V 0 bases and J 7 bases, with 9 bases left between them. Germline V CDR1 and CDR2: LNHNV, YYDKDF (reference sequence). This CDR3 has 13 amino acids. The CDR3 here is CATSREGAGGYTF. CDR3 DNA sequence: TGTGCCACCAGCAGAGAAGGGGCAGGTGGCTACACCTTC.

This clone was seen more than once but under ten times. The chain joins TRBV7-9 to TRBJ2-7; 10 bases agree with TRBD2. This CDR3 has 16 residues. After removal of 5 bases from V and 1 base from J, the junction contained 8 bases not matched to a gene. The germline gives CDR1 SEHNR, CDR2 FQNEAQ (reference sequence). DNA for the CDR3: TGTGCCAGCAGCCCAGGAGCGGGGGGGCTTTCCTACGAGCAGTACTTC. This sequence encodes CASSPGAGGLSYEQYF.

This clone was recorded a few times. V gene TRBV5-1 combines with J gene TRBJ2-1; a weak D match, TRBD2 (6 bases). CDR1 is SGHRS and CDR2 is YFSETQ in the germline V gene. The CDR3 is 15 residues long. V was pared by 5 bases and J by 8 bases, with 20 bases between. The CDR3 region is CASSLEGGSFHEQFF. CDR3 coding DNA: TGCGCCAGCAGTCTCGAGGGAGGTAGCTTCCATGAGCAGTTCTTC.

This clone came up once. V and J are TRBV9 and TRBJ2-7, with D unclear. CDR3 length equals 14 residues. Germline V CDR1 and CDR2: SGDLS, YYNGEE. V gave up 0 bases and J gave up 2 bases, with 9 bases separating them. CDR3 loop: CASSVGRSAYEQYF. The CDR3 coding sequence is TGTGCCAGCAGCGTAGGCAGGTCGGCCTACGAGCAGTACTTC.